The clone carrying this TCR beta chain came up many times. Its specificity is unknown. This sample was included in a study of T cells in Graves' hyperthyroidism and ophthalmopathy. Study at large: Peripheral blood was drawn at first diagnosis, prior to all treatment.

The CDR3 runs to 13 residues. The V and J ends lost 3 bases and 3 bases respectively, with 9 bases between them. Study-wide results and limits: The model foresaw ophthalmopathy a median 6.5 months prior to onset.

Regions amplified from RNA transcripts were the TCR beta CDR3 regions. When the TCR CDR3 underwent first-round RT-PCR, the HTBI primer set was used. TCRdb independently ran MiXCR on the multiplex PCR reads; one entry per CDR3 protein. The sample records under 400,000 distinct CDR3 sequences, approximately 15% being singletons. The receptor was isolated from a young man with Graves' hyperthyroidism. This chain joins TRBV12-3 or TRBV12-4 and TRBJ2-7; no reliable D call. Sequenced: blood. CDR3 amino acids: CASSFGQRYEQYF. DNA of the CDR3: TGTGCCAGCAGTTTTGGGCAGCGCTACGAGCAGTACTTC.